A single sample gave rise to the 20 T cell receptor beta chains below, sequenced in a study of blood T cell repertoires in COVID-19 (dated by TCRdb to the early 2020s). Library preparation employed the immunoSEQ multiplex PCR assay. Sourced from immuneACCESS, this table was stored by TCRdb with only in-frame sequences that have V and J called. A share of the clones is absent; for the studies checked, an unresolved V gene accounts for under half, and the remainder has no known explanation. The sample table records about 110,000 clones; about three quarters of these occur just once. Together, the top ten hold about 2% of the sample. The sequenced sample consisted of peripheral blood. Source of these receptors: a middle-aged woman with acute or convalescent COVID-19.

The chain's CDR3 is CASSVGRGYEQYF. DNA of the CDR3: TGTGCCAGCAGTGTCGGCAGGGGTTACGAGCAGTACTTC. The chain employs TRBV6-4 and TRBJ2-7; a weak D match, TRBD1 (6 bases). The CDR3 covers 13 residues. Trimming removed 4 bases from V and 4 bases from J, with 11 bases in between. Per the germline V gene, CDR1 is MRHNA and CDR2 is SNTAGT.

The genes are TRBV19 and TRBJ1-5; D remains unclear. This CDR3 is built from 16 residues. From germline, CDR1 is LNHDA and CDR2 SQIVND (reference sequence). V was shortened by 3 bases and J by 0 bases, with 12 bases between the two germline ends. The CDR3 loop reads CASSIAQHYSNQPQHF. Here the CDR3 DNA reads TGTGCCAGTAGTATCGCGCAGCACTATAGCAATCAGCCCCAGCATTTT. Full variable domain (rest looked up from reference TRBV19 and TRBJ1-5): DGGITQSPKYLFRKEGQNVTLSCEQNLNHDAMYWYRQDPGQGLRLIYYSQIVNDFQKGDIAEGYSVSREKKESFPLTVTSAQKNPTAFYLCASSIAQHYSNQPQHFGDGTRLSIL.

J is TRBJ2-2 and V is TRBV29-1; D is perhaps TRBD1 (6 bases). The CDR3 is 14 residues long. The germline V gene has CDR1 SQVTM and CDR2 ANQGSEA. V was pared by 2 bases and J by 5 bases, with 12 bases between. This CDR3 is CSVEQGSGTGELFF. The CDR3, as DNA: TGCAGCGTTGAACAGGGGTCGGGTACCGGGGAGCTGTTTTTT.

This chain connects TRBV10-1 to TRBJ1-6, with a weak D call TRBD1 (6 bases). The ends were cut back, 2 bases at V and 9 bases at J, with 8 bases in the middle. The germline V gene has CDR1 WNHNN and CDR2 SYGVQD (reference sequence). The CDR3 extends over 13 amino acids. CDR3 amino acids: CASSENRASPLHF. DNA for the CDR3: TGCGCCAGCAGTGAGAACAGGGCTTCACCCCTCCACTTT.

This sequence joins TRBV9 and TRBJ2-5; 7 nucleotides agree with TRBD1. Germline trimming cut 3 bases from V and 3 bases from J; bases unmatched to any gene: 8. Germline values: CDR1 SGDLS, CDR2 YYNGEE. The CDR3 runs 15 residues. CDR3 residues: CASSAGTVLEETQYF. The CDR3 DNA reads TGTGCCAGCAGCGCGGGGACAGTCCTCGAAGAGACCCAGTACTTC.

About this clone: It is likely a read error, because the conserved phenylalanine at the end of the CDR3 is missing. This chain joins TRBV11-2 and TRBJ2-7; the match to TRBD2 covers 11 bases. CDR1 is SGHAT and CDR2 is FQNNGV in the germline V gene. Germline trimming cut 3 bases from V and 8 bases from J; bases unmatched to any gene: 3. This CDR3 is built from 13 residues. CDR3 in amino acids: CASSLRLAGKQYL. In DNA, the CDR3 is TGTGCCAGCAGCTTGCGACTAGCGGGGAAGCAGTACCTC.

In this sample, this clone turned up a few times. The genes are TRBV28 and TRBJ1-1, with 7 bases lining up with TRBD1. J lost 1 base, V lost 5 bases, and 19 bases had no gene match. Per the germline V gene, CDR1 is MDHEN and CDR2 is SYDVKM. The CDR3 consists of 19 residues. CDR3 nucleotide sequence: TGTGCCAGCAGTATAAAGCGGGGGGCCTCGACAGGGCGGAACACTGAAGCTTTCTTT. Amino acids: CASSIKRGASTGRNTEAFF. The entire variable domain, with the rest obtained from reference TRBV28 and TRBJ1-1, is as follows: DVKVTQSSRYLVKRTGEKVFLECVQDMDHENMFWYRQDPGLGLRLIYFSYDVKMKEKGDIPEGYSVSREKKERFSLILESASTNQTSMYLCASSIKRGASTGRNTEAFFGQGTRLTVV.

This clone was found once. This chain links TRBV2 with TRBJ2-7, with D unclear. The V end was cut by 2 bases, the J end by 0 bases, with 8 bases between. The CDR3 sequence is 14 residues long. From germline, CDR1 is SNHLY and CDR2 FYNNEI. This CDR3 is CASSEQESSYEQYF. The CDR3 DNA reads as TGTGCCAGCAGTGAACAGGAAAGCTCCTACGAGCAGTACTTC.

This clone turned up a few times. CDR3 loop: CASKEGPGPLHF. For the CDR3, the DNA is TGTGCCAGCAAAGAAGGGCCAGGGCCCCTCCACTTT. This sequence joins TRBV6-5 and TRBJ1-6; TRBD1 is a possible D gene (5 bases). Trimming pared 7 bases from V and 13 bases from J, leaving 14 bases between. The V gene's germline CDR1 is MNHEY and CDR2 SVGAGI. The CDR3 length is 12 residues.

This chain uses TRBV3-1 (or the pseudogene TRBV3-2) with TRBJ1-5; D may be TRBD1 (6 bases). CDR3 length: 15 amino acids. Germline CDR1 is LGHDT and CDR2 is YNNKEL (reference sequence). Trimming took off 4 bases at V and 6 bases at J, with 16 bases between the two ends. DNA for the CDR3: TGTGCCAGCAGCCCACAGGGTGGGGGGGGTCAGCCCCAGCATTTT. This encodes CASSPQGGGGQPQHF.

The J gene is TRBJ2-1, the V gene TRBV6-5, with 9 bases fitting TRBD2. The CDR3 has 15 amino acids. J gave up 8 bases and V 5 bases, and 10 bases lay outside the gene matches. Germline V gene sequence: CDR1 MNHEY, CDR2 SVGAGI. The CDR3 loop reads CASSREAGGPYEQFF. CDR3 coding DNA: TGTGCCAGCAGTCGGGAGGCGGGGGGGCCATATGAGCAGTTCTTC.

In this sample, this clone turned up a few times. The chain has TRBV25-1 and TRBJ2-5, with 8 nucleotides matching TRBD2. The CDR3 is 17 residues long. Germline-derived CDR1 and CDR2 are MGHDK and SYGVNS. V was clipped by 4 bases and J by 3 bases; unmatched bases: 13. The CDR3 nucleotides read TGTGCCAGCAGTGTTCACGACGGGCGGGGGGCCAAAGAGACCCAGTACTTC. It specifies CASSVHDGRGAKETQYF.

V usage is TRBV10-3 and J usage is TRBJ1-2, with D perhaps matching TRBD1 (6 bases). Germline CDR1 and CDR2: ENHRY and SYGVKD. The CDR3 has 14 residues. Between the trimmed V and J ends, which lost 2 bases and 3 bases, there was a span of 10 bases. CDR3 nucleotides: TGTGCCATCAGTGAGGCAGGGGTTGACTATGGCTACACCTTC. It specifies CAISEAGVDYGYTF.

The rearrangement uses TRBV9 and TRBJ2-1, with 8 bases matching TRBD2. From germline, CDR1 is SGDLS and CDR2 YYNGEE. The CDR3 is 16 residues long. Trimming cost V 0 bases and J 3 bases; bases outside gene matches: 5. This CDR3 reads CASSVAPAGGYNEQFF. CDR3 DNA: TGTGCCAGCAGCGTAGCTCCGGCGGGGGGCTACAATGAGCAGTTCTTC. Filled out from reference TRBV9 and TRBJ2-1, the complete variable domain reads DSGVTQTPKHLITATGQRVTLRCSPRSGDLSVYWYQQSLDQGLQFLIQYYNGEERAKGNILERFSAQQFPDLHSELNLSSLELGDSALYFCASSVAPAGGYNEQFFGPGTRLTVL.

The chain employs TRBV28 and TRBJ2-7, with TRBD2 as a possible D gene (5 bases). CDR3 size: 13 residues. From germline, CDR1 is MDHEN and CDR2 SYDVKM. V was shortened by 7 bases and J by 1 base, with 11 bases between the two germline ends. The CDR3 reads CASISSGSYEQYF. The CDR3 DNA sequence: TGTGCCAGCATTTCGTCGGGGTCCTACGAGCAGTACTTC.

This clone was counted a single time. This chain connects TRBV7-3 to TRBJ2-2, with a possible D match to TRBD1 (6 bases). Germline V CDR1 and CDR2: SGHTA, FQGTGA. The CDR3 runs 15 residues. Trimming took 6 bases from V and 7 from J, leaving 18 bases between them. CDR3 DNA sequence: TGTGCCAGCAGGTTCACAGGGAATGCCAACGGGGAGCTGTTTTTT. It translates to CASRFTGNANGELFF. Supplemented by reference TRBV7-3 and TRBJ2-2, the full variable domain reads GAGVSQTPSNKVTEKGKYVELRCDPISGHTALYWYRQSLGQGPEFLIYFQGTGAADDSGLPNDRFFAVRPEGSVSTLKIQRTERGDSAVYLCASRFTGNANGELFFGEGSRLTVL.

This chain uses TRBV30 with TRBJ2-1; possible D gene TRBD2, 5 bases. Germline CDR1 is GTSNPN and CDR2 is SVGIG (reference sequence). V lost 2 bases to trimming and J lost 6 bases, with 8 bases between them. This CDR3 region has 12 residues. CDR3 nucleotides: TGTGCCTGGAGTCTCGGGGTCAATGAGCAGTTCTTC. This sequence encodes CAWSLGVNEQFF.

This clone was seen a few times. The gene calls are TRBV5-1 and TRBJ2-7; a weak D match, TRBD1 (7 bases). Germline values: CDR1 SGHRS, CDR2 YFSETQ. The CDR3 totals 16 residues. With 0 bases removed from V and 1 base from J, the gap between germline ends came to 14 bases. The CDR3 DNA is TGCGCCAGCAGCTTGGACTCAGGGGGGAGATCCTACGAGCAGTACTTC. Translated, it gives CASSLDSGGRSYEQYF.

CDR3 sequence: CASSYPGDNEQFF. In DNA form, the CDR3 reads TGTGCCAGCAGTTATCCGGGGGACAATGAGCAGTTCTTC. The rearrangement links TRBV5-4 to TRBJ2-1; the D gene is possibly TRBD2 (6 bases). V lost 5 bases and J lost 5, with 11 bases in between. The germline CDR1 and CDR2 sequences are SGHNT and YYREEE (reference sequence). This CDR3 comprises 13 residues.

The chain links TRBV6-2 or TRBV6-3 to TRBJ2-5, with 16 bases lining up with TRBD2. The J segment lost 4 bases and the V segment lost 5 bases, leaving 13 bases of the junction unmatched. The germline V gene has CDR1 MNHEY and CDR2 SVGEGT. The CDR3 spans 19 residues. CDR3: CASSPRFGTSGGAGETQYF. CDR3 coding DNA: TGTGCCAGCAGTCCCCGCTTTGGGACTAGCGGGGGGGCCGGAGAGACCCAGTACTTC.